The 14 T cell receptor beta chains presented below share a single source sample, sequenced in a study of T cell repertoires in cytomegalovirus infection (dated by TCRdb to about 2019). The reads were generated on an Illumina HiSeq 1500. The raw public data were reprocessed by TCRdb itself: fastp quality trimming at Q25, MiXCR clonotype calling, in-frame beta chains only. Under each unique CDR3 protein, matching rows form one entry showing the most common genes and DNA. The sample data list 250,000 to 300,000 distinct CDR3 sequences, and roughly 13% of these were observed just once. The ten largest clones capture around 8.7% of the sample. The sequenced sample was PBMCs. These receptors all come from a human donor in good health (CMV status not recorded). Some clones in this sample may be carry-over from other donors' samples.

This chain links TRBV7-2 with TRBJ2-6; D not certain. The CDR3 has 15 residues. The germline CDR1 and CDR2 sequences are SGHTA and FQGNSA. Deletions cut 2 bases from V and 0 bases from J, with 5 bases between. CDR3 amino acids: CASSLPFSGANVLTF. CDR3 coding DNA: TGTGCCAGCAGCTTACCCTTCTCTGGGGCCAACGTCCTGACTTTC.

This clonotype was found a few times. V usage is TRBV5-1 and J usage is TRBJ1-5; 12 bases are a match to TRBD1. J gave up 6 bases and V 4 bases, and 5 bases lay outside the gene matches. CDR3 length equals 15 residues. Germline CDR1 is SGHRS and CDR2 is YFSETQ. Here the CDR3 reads CASSPGTGGVQPQHF. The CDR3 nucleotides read TGCGCCAGCAGCCCCGGGACAGGGGGCGTTCAGCCCCAGCATTTT.

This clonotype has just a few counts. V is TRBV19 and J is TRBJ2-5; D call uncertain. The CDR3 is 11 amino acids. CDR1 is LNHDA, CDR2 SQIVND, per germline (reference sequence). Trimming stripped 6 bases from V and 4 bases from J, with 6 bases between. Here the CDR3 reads CASRSGETQYF. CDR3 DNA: TGTGCCAGTAGATCGGGAGAGACCCAGTACTTC.

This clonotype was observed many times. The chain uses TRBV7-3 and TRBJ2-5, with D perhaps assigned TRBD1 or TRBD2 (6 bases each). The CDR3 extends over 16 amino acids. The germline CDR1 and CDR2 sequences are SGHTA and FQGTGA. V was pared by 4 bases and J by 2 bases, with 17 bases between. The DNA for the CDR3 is TGTGCCAGCAGCTCCGGGCGGGGCAGGGGACAAGAGACCCAGTACTTC. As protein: CASSSGRGRGQETQYF.

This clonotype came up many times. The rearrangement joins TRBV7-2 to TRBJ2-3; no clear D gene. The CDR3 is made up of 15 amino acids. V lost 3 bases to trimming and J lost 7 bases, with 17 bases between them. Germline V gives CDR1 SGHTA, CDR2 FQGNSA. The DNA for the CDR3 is TGTGCCAGCAGCTTTCCCCGACTGACTTACAATACGCAGTATTTT. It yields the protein CASSFPRLTYNTQYF.

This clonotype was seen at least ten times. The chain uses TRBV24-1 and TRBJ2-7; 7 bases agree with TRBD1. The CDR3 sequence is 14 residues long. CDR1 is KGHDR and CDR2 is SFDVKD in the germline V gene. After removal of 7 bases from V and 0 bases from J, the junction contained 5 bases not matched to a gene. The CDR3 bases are TGTGCCACCAGCAGGGGGTTTAGCTCCTACGAGCAGTACTTC. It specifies CATSRGFSSYEQYF.

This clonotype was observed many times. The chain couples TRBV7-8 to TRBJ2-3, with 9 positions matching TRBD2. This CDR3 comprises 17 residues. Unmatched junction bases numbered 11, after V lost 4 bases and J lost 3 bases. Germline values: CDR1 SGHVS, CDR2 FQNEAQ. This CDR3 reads CASSSPPLAGWTDTQYF. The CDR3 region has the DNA TGTGCCAGCAGCTCCCCCCCGCTAGCGGGATGGACAGATACGCAGTATTTT.

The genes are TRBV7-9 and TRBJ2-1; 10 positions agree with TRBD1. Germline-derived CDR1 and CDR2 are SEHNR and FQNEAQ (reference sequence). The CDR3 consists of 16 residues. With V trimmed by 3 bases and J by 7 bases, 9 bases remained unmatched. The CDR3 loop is CASSFIGTGVRNEQFF. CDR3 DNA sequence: TGTGCCAGCAGCTTCATTGGGACAGGGGTCCGGAATGAGCAGTTCTTC.

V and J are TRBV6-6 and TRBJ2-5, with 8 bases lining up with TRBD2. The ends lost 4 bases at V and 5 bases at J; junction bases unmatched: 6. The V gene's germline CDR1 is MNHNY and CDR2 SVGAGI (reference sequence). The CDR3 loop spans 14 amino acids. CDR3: CASSFTGGPETQYF. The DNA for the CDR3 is TGTGCCAGCAGTTTTACGGGGGGGCCGGAGACCCAGTACTTC.

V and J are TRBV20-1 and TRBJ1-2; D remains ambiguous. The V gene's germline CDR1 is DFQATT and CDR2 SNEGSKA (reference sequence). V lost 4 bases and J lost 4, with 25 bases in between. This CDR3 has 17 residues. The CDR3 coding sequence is TGCAGTGCTACAAGAGCCTCCGATGCCCGTCCGGGCTATGGCTACACCTTC. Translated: CSATRASDARPGYGYTF.

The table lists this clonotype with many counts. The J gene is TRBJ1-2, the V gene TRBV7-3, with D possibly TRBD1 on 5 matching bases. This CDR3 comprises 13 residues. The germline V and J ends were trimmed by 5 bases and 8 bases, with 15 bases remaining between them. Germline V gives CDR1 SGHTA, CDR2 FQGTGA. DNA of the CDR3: TGTGCCAGCAGCCAAAGGGGTGTGGAAGGCTACACCTTC. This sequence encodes CASSQRGVEGYTF.

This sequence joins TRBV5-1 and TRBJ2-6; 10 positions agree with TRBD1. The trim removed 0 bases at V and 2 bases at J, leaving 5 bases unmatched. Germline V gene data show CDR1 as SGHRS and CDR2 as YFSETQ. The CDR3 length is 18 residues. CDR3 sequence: CASSLVLTGGAGANVLTF. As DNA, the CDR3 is TGCGCCAGCAGCTTGGTTTTGACAGGGGGCGCTGGGGCCAACGTCCTGACTTTC.

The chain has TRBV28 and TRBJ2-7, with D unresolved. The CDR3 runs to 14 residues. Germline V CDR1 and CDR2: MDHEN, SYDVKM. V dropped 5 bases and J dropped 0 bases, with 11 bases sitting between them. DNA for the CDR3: TGTGCCAGCAGTAGACTTCGAAGCTCCTACGAGCAGTACTTC. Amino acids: CASSRLRSSYEQYF.

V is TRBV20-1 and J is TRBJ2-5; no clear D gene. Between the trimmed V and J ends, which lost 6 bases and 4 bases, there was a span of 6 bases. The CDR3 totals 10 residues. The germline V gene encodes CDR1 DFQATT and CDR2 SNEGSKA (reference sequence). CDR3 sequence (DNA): TGCAGTGCGAGCCTAGAGACCCAGTACTTC. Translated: CSASLETQYF.